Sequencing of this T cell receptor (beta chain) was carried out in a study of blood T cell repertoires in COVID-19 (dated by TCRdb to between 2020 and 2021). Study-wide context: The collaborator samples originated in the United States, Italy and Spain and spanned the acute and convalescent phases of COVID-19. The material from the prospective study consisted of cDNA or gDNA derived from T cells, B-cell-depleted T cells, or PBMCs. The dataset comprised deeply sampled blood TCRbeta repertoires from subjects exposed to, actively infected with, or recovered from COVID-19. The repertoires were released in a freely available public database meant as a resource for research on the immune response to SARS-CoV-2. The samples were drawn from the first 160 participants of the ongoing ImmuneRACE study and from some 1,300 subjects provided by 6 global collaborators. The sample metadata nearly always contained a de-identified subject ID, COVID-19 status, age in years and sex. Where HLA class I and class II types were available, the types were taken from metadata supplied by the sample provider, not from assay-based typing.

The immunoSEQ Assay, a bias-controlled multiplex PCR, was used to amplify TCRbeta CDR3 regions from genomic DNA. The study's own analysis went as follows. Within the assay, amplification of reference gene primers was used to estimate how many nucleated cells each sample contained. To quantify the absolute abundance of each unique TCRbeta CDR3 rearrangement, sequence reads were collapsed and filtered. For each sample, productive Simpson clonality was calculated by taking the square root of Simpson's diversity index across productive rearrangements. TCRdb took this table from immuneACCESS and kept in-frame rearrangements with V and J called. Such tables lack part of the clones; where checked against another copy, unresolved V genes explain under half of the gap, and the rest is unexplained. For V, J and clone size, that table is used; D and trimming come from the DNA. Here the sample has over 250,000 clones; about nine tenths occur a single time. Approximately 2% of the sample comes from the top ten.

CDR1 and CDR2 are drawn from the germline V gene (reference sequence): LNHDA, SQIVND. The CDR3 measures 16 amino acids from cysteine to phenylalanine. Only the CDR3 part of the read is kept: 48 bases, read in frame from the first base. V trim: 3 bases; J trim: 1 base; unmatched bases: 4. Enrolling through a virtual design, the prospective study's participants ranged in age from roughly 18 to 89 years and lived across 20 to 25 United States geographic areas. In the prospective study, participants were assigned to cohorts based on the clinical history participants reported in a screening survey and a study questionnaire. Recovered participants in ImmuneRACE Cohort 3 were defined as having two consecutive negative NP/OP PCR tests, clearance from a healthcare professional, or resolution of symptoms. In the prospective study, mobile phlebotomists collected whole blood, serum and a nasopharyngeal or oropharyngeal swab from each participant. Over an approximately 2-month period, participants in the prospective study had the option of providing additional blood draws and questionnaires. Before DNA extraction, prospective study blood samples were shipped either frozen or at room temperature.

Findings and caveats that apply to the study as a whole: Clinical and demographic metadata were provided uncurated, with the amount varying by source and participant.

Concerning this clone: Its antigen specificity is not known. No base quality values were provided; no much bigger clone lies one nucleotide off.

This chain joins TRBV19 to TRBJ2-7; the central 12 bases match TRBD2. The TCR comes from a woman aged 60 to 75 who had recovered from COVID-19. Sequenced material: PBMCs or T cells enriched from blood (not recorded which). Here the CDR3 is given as CASSIRTSGTSYEQYF. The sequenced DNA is TGTGCCAGTAGTATCAGGACTAGCGGGACATCCTACGAGCAGTACTTC.